Described below is a single T cell receptor (beta chain) sequence and its context. This sample was included in a study of Graves' ophthalmopathy and Graves' hyperthyroidism. The authors amplified TCR beta CDR3 regions, and they did so from RNA transcripts for repertoire sequencing. First-round RT-PCR relied on HTBI primers, and a second-round multiplex PCR came next. Using its own MiXCR run on the multiplex PCR reads, TCRdb lists one record per CDR3 protein. This table has some 520,000 distinct CDR3 sequences, approximately 14% appearing once. After removal of 5 bases from V and 3 bases from J, the junction contained 7 bases not matched to a gene. There are 13 residues in the CDR3. Per germline, CDR1 DFQATT and CDR2 SNEGSKA (reference sequence).

This chain joins TRBV20-1 and TRBJ2-7, with 7 bases fitting TRBD1. Material: blood. The source is a woman under 40 with Graves' ophthalmopathy. The CDR3 spells CSAPGQASYEQYF. The CDR3 nucleotides are TGCAGTGCTCCAGGACAGGCGAGCTACGAGCAGTACTTC.